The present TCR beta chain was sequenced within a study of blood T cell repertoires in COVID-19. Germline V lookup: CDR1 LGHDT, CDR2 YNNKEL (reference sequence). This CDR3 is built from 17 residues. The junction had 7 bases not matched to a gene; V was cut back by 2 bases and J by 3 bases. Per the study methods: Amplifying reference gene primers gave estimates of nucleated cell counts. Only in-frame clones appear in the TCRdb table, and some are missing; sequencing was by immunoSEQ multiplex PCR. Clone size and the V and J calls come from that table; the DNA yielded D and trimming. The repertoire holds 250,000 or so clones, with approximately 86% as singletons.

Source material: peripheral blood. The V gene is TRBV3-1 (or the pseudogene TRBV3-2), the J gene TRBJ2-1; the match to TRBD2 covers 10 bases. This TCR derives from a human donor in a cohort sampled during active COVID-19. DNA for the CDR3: TGTGCCAGCAGCCAACCGTTAGCGGGAGGTTTCTACAATGAGCAGTTCTTC. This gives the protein CASSQPLAGGFYNEQFF.